The TCR beta chain under discussion was sequenced for a study of T cell repertoires in cytomegalovirus infection. Across the study: Both a matching HLA type and CMV infection were indicated by public TCR beta signatures.

Germline-derived CDR1 and CDR2 are SGHVS and FNYEAQ. The CDR3 is 13 residues long. The ends were cut back, 5 bases at V and 3 bases at J, with 11 bases in the middle. Concerning this clonotype: No antigen is known for it.

TCRdb reprocessed the reads with MiXCR, giving one entry per CDR3 protein. The table includes some 920,000 distinct CDR3 sequences, around 32% detected once. The study's findings and limits: Cumulative frequency (of public TCR beta family members) identified carriers of CMV plus the relevant HLA. CMV-specific TCR beta clonotypes restricted by HLA-C were the ones dominating the ex vivo response.

V is TRBV7-6 and J is TRBJ2-7; unclear D gene. This material consisted of cultured CD8+ T cells from PBMCs, taken from culture after CMV antigen stimulation. The receptor comes from a human donor in good health (CMV status not recorded). Some clones in this sample may be carry-over from other donors' samples. CDR3 sequence: CASSHSRNYEQYF. The CDR3 DNA reads TGTGCCAGCAGCCATAGTAGAAACTACGAGCAGTACTTC.